This TCR beta chain was captured in a study of T cell responses to AZD1222 COVID-19 vaccine. TCRdb keeps only in-frame clones here, not all; method: immunoSEQ multiplex PCR. Altogether 150,000 or so clones are present, over 80% being singletons, with the ten largest covering around 3.5%. There are 12 residues in the CDR3. Germline V lookup: CDR1 SGHTA, CDR2 FQGTGA. V was trimmed by 4 bases and J by 10 bases, leaving 11 bases between them. The source material was peripheral blood, sampled 28 days after the second AZD1222 dose. The receptor was derived from an adult who received the AZD1222 COVID-19 vaccine. The rearrangement joins TRBV7-3 to TRBJ2-1, with D possibly being TRBD2 (5 bases). The CDR3 coding sequence is TGTGCCAGCAGCTCCCCTAGCAGCGAGCAGTTCTTC. Translated: CASSSPSSEQFF.